This TCR beta chain was found in a study of cytomegalovirus exposure and HLA in healthy donors. Study-wide findings and caveats: Cytomegalovirus status was reportedly diagnosed by the classifier with high sensitivity and specificity. Owing to their indistinguishability, certain V segments, notably TRBV6-2 and TRBV6-3, were excluded.

Of note for this clone: Its antigen is still unknown.

Germline V gene sequence: CDR1 SGHTA, CDR2 FQGTGA. The CDR3 extends over 13 amino acids. V dropped 2 bases and J dropped 9; count of bases not matched to a gene: 4. Primers included in the PCR were 60 Vbeta and 13 Jbeta primers. Libraries were prepared by immunoSEQ multiplex PCR; TCRdb keeps only in-frame clonotypes and omits some of them. The sample holds some 52,000 clones, approximately 70% seen once. The material sequenced was PBMCs. This receptor was taken from a woman aged 50 to 60 in good health and CMV-seronegative. The chain couples TRBV7-3 to TRBJ2-1; 7 bases map to TRBD2. Here the CDR3 reads CASSLFGEGEQFF. In DNA, the CDR3 is TGTGCCAGCAGCTTATTTGGGGAGGGTGAGCAGTTCTTC.